A selection of T cell receptor beta chains follows, all from one sample in a study of blood T cell repertoires in COVID-19. TCRdb keeps only in-frame clones here, not all; method: immunoSEQ multiplex PCR. The table records approximately 140,000 clones, about 89% of them present only once. Sequences were obtained from peripheral blood. These TCRs come from a man in his fifties or sixties with active or convalescent COVID-19. Each CDR3 is given with its conserved first and last residue. The D gene is left open where the match is weak. Size values are once, few and many counts, or a class for expanded clones, and some rows have none.

>.|TRBJ2-1|TRBV30|TRBD2
TGTGCCTGGAGTATTAGGACTAGCGGGAGAAACAATGAGCAGTTCTTC
CAWSIRTSGRNNEQFF
>.|TRBJ2-3|TRBV5-8|TRBD2
TGTGCCAGCAGCTCCGGACTAGCGGGGGTGGATACGCAGTATTTT
CASSSGLAGVDTQYF
>once|TRBJ1-6|TRBV21-1|.
TGTGCCAGCACCCTTAGGGGGCGTAAGTCACCCCTCCACTTT
CASTLRGRKSPLHF
>.|TRBJ1-1|TRBV9|.
TGTGCCAGCAGCGTAGTAGGGGTAACTGAAGCTTTCTTT
CASSVVGVTEAFF
>once|TRBJ2-2|TRBV19|TRBD2
TGTGCCAGTACGCAGACCCTAGCGGGGGAGAACACCGGGGAGCTGTTTTTT
CASTQTLAGENTGELFF
>.|TRBJ1-5|TRBV9|TRBD1
TGTGCCAGCAGCGCGGGGACAGGGGGCAATCAGCCCCAGCATTTT
CASSAGTGGNQPQHF
>.|TRBJ2-7|TRBV5-1|.
TGCGCCAGCAGCTTGGGGACTTTCTTCCGCCCTAGCGAGCAGTACTTC
CASSLGTFFRPSEQYF
>.|TRBJ1-1|TRBV25-1|.
TGTGCCAGCACCTTAGGGGGGAACACTGAAGCTTTCTTT
CASTLGGNTEAFF
>few|TRBJ2-7|TRBV6-1|.
TGTGCCAGCAGTGACACCTCGAGCTCCTACGAGCAGTACTTC
CASSDTSSSYEQYF
>few|TRBJ1-2|TRBV29-1|TRBD1
TGCAGCGCCTGGACAGGGGGAGGCTACACCTTC
CSAWTGGGYTF
>few|TRBJ2-5|TRBV5-4|.
TGTGCCAGCAGCTTGGGGGTAGGGGCCGGGGAGACCCAGTACTTC
CASSLGVGAGETQYF
>once|TRBJ2-1|TRBV6-4|.
TGTGCCAGCAGTGAAGTGGGGGGGCTTGGCAATGAGCAGTTCTTC
CASSEVGGLGNEQFF
>.|TRBJ2-7|TRBV6-5|TRBD1
TGTGCCAGCAGTACCGGGACAGGGACCGAGCAGTACTTC
CASSTGTGTEQYF
>once|TRBJ2-1|TRBV5-1|TRBD2
TGCGCCAGCAGCTTGGATGCGGGACTAGCAAACAATGAGCAGTTCTTC
CASSLDAGLANNEQFF
>.|TRBJ1-6|TRBV27|TRBD1
TGTGCCAGCAGTTTATCGATACCAGGGGGGCCCCTCCACTTT
CASSLSIPGGPLHF
>once|TRBJ2-1|TRBV9|TRBD2
TGTGCCAGCAGCCCAGCCGGGACTAGCGGGAGAAGAGGGAGTGAGCAGTTCTTC
CASSPAGTSGRRGSEQFF
>.|TRBJ2-4|TRBV19|TRBD1
TGTGCCAGTAGCATATTTCACGGGACAGGGGTCAAAAACATTCAGTACTTC
CASSIFHGTGVKNIQYF
>.|TRBJ2-1|TRBV5-1|.
TGCGCCAGCGGATTCCCAGCGGAAAGCTCCTACAATGAGCAGTTCTTC
CASGFPAESSYNEQFF
>.|TRBJ1-2|TRBV7-2|.
TGTGCCAGCAGCCTAGAAGGACAGCTGCTTACTAACTATGGCTACACCTTC
CASSLEGQLLTNYGYTF
>.|TRBJ2-1|TRBV15|TRBD2
TGTGCCACCAGCAGGGGGCTAGCGGGAGCCTACAATGAGCAGTTCTTC
CATSRGLAGAYNEQFF
>.|TRBJ2-3|TRBV29-1|TRBD1
TGCAGCGTTGACTTGGGACAGGGGGCAGATACGCAGTATTTT
CSVDLGQGADTQYF
>.|TRBJ1-4|TRBV7-9|TRBD1
TGTGCCAGCAGCTTGTGGACAGGGGGGAGAACTAATGAAAAACTGTTTTTT
CASSLWTGGRTNEKLFF
>.|TRBJ2-5|TRBV7-9|.
TGTGCCAGCAGCTTAGAGAGAGACAGAAGAGGAGAGACCCAGTACTTC
CASSLERDRRGETQYF
>.|TRBJ2-7|TRBV5-4|.
TGTGCCAGCAGCAAAACAGGGTACGAGCAGTACTTC
CASSKTGYEQYF
>.|TRBJ1-2|TRBV27|.
TGTGCCAGCAGTTTGCGGGGATCGGTTGGCTACACCTTC
CASSLRGSVGYTF
>.|TRBJ2-1|TRBV27|.
TGTGCCAGCAGCCTACTTGTCGGGAGTTCCTACAATGAGCAGTTCTTC
CASSLLVGSSYNEQFF
>.|TRBJ2-5|TRBV4-1|TRBD2
TGCGCCAGCAGCCAGGGCGGGACTAGAGGTCAAGAGACCCAGTACTTC
CASSQGGTRGQETQYF
>.|TRBJ1-4|TRBV6-6|.
TGTGCCAGCAGTTACTCGGCTGAAAAACTGTTTTTT
CASSYSAEKLFF
>once|TRBJ1-2|TRBV7-9|TRBD1
TGTGCCAGCAGCTTTGGGACAGGGGACTATGGCTACACCTTC
CASSFGTGDYGYTF
>once|TRBJ1-5|TRBV4-2|TRBD1
TGTGCCAGCAGCCAAGGTGGACAGGGGCGGGATCAGCCCCAGCATTTT
CASSQGGQGRDQPQHF
>.|TRBJ2-7|TRBV6-5|TRBD1
TGTGCCAGCAGAGCAGGGGGCTACGAGCAGTACTTC
CASRAGGYEQYF
>.|TRBJ1-4|TRBV2|.
TGTGCCAGCAGTCTCGTAAATGAAAAACTGTTTTTT
CASSLVNEKLFF
>.|TRBJ2-2|TRBV9|TRBD1
TGTGCCAGCAGCGGGACAGGGGCCACCGGGGAGCTGTTTTTT
CASSGTGATGELFF
>.|TRBJ2-3|TRBV6-2/TRBV6-3|TRBD2
TGTGCCAGCAGTAGACTAGCGGGAGTGGTTCCAGATACGCAGTATTTT
CASSRLAGVVPDTQYF
>once|TRBJ2-2|TRBV19|.
TGTGCCAGTAGTATCCAGGGATCGAACACCGGGGAGCTGTTTTTT
CASSIQGSNTGELFF
>.|TRBJ1-2|TRBV28|.
TGTGCCAGCAGTTTCTCCGCGGTGGCTCCCTATGGCTACACCTTC
CASSFSAVAPYGYTF
>.|TRBJ2-3|TRBV7-2|.
TGTGCCAGCAGCTCGAGGGCAGATACGCAGTATTTT
CASSSRADTQYF
>.|TRBJ2-1|TRBV18|TRBD2
TGTGCCAGCTCACCAGGGACTAGCGGGGCAAATGAGCAGTTCTTC
CASSPGTSGANEQFF
>.|TRBJ2-7|TRBV6-1|TRBD1
TGTGCCAGCAGTGAACTACCCCGAGACAGGGGATACGAGCAGTACTTC
CASSELPRDRGYEQYF
>.|TRBJ2-5|TRBV24-1|.
TGTGCCACCAGTAAGGGGTCCCAAGAGACCCAGTACTTC
CATSKGSQETQYF
>.|TRBJ1-1|TRBV5-6|.
TGTGCCAGCAGCTTGGTACACGTTAACACTGAAGCTTTCTTT
CASSLVHVNTEAFF
>.|TRBJ1-4|TRBV6-1|TRBD1
TGTGCCAGCAGTGAAGCCCCAGGGGGAAGTCATGAAAAACTGTTTTTT
CASSEAPGGSHEKLFF
>.|TRBJ1-6|TRBV20-1|TRBD1
TGCAGTGCTAGTGTAGACCCCGGGACAGGGGGTAATTCACCCCTCCACTTT
CSASVDPGTGGNSPLHF
>.|TRBJ2-5|TRBV5-1|TRBD2
TGCGCCAGCAGCCGGGAGGACGGGTCCCAAGAGACCCAGTACTTC
CASSREDGSQETQYF
>.|TRBJ1-2|TRBV28|TRBD1
TGTGCCAGCAGTTCTCGACGGACAGGGGGCATTAATGGCTACACCTTC
CASSSRRTGGINGYTF
>.|TRBJ2-5|TRBV20-1|.
TGCAGTCCCCCGGACCAAGAGACCCAGTACTTC
CSPPDQETQYF
>.|TRBJ2-2|TRBV28|.
TGTGCCAGCAGTTTCCCAGGGGTCGTGTCCGGGGAGCTGTTTTTT
CASSFPGVVSGELFF
>.|TRBJ2-1|TRBV28|TRBD2
TGTGCCAGCCTAGCGGGGGCCTACAATGAGCAGTTCTTC
CASLAGAYNEQFF
>.|TRBJ2-2|TRBV13|TRBD1
TGTGCCAGCAGCCCGGGACAGGCGATAGCCGGGGAGCTGTTTTTT
CASSPGQAIAGELFF
>once|TRBJ1-2|TRBV10-3|.
TGTGCCAGCGCTACAGGGAACGGCTACACCTTC
CASATGNGYTF
>.|TRBJ2-7|TRBV5-1|.
TGCGCCAGCAGCTTGGCCTTCACAGGGCGGCCCTACGAGCAGTACTTC
CASSLAFTGRPYEQYF
>.|TRBJ2-3|TRBV5-4|TRBD2
TGTGCCAGCAGCGCCGGGACTAGCGGGAGAATCCGTAGCACAGATACGCAGTATTTT
CASSAGTSGRIRSTDTQYF
>.|TRBJ2-3|TRBV19|TRBD2
TGTGCCAGTAAAGGGCAAGCGGGAGGGCCGACAGATACGCAGTATTTT
CASKGQAGGPTDTQYF
>.|TRBJ1-3|TRBV29-1|TRBD1
TGCAGCATAAGGACAGGAGGTGGAAACACCATATATTTT
CSIRTGGGNTIYF
>.|TRBJ1-1|TRBV5-1|.
TGCGCCAGCAGCCTCGGACAATCGAACACTGAAGCTTTCTTT
CASSLGQSNTEAFF
>once|TRBJ2-5|TRBV3-1/TRBV3-2|.
TGTGCCAGCAGCCCAGGGGTTCGGGAGACCCAGTACTTC
CASSPGVRETQYF